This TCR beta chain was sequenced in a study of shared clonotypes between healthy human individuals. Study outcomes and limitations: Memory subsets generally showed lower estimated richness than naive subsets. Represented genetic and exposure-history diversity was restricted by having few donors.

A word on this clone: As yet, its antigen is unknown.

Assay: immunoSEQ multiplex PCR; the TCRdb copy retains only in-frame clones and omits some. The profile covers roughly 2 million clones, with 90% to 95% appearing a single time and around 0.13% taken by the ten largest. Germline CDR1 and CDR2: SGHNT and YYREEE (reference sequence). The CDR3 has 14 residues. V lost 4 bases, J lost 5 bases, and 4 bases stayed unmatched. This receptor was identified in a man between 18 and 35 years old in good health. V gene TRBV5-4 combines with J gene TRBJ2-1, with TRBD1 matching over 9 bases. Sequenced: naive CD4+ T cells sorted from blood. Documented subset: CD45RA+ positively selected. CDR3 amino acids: CASSPRDRDNEQFF. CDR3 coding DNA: TGTGCCAGCAGCCCCCGGGACAGGGACAATGAGCAGTTCTTC.